This T cell receptor beta chain was sequenced during a study of blood T cell repertoires in COVID-19. CDR3 length: 15 amino acids. With 7 bases clipped from V and 5 bases from J, the junction kept 6 bases outside the gene matches. Germline-derived CDR1 and CDR2 are MDHEN and SYDVKM. Per the authors' pipeline: Amplifying reference gene primers gave estimates of nucleated cell counts. Assay: immunoSEQ multiplex PCR; the TCRdb copy retains only in-frame clones and omits some. Clone size and V and J calls were adopted from that table, with D and trimming inferred from the DNA. This sample has approximately 670,000 clones, with about 90% found just once.

Input material: peripheral blood. The sequence was collected from a woman between 18 and 29 years old with acute or convalescent COVID-19. The rearrangement uses TRBV28 and TRBJ2-2; the match to TRBD2 covers 11 bases. For the CDR3, the DNA is TGTGCCAGCAAATCTAGCGGGGGGTGGACCGGGGAGCTGTTTTTT. Translating it yields CASKSSGGWTGELFF.